Listed here are 19 T cell receptor beta chains from one sample, sequenced in a study of early T cells in non-severe SARS-CoV-2 infection. MiXCR, applied by TCRdb to the 5' RACE reads, yields one record per CDR3 protein. The sample contains roughly 53,000 distinct CDR3 sequences, approximately 12% of which appear only once. Here the sequenced sample was whole blood, taken at baseline. The receptors here all came from an adult who was a healthcare worker with PCR-confirmed SARS-CoV-2 infection or an uninfected control (not recorded which).

This clonotype was seen many times. The chain carries TRBV20-1 and TRBJ2-1, with 12 bases fitting TRBD1. The CDR3 length is 13 residues. Trimming cost V 3 bases and J 12 bases; bases outside gene matches: 6. CDR1 and CDR2 (germline): DFQATT, SNEGSKA (reference sequence). CDR3 DNA sequence: TGCAGTGCTAGCTTCCGGGACAGGGGGCGGCAGTTCTTC. Protein: CSASFRDRGRQFF.

At least ten counts were recorded for this clonotype. V is TRBV14 and J is TRBJ2-1; 7 positions match TRBD2. CDR1 and CDR2 (germline): SGHDN, FVKESK. After removal of 5 bases from V and 13 bases from J, the junction contained 8 bases not matched to a gene. This CDR3 is 12 amino acids long. In DNA, the CDR3 is TGTGCCAGCAGCGGGCGGGAGAGGGGCCAGTTCTTC. Amino acid sequence: CASSGRERGQFF.

This clonotype was counted between two and nine times. The V and J genes are TRBV5-1 and TRBJ1-1, with no clear D. The CDR3 extends over 14 amino acids. The V end lost 1 base, the J end lost 8 bases, and 15 bases lay between the germline ends. Germline V lookup: CDR1 SGHRS, CDR2 YFSETQ. CDR3 region: CASSLFGDGREAFF. CDR3 nucleotides: TGCGCCAGCAGCTTGTTCGGGGATGGACGCGAAGCTTTCTTT. Full variable domain (missing parts from reference TRBV5-1 and TRBJ1-1): KAGVTQTPRYLIKTRGQQVTLSCSPISGHRSVSWYQQTPGQGLQFLFEYFSETQRNKGNFPGRFSGRQFSNSRSEMNVSTLELGDSALYLCASSLFGDGREAFFGQGTRLTVV.

This clonotype was detected many times. The V call is TRBV11-2, the J call TRBJ2-7; D is ambiguous. The V gene's germline CDR1 is SGHAT and CDR2 FQNNGV. This CDR3 is 16 amino acids long. Trimming cost V 5 bases and J 3 bases, with 20 bases left between them. CDR3 DNA sequence: TGTGCCAGCAGCCCACGATCAAGCCCCTACTACTACGAGCAGTACTTC. Amino acids: CASSPRSSPYYYEQYF.

This clonotype was observed many times. The J gene is TRBJ2-7, the V gene TRBV28, with 7 bases aligning to TRBD2. This CDR3 has 15 amino acids. With 7 bases clipped from V and 3 bases from J, the junction kept 12 bases outside the gene matches. The germline CDR1 and CDR2 sequences are MDHEN and SYDVKM. CDR3 DNA: TGTGCCAGCACCGATCTCCGCCTAGCGGACTACGAGCAGTACTTC. Residues: CASTDLRLADYEQYF.

The rearrangement joins TRBV5-4 to TRBJ2-3; D gene uncertain. Germline CDR1 is SGHNT and CDR2 is YYREEE (reference sequence). V gave up 4 bases and J gave up 1 base, with 16 bases separating them. The CDR3 contains 16 residues. For the CDR3, the DNA is TGTGCCAGCAGCAAGGCCGTCGCCGAGCGCACAGATACGCAGTATTTT. Protein product: CASSKAVAERTDTQYF.

This clonotype was recorded at least ten times. This chain joins TRBV4-1 and TRBJ1-1; D remains ambiguous. This CDR3 is 13 amino acids long. V lost 1 base, J lost 5 bases, and 8 bases lay in between. Germline V gene sequence: CDR1 MGHRA, CDR2 YSYEKL. This chain's CDR3 is CASSQVTGTEAFF. CDR3 nucleotide sequence: TGCGCCAGCAGCCAAGTGACGGGAACTGAAGCTTTCTTT.

The sample holds a few counts of this clonotype. The junction differs from germline at one of its ends, possibly a read error. The gene calls are TRBV5-1 and TRBJ1-1; D unresolved. Germline loops: CDR1 SGHRS, CDR2 YFSETQ. The CDR3 is 14 residues long. The CDR3, as DNA: TGCGCCAGCAGCTTGTCGGTGATGAACACTGAGGCTTTCTTT. It is translated as CASSLSVMNTEAFF.

V gene TRBV10-2 combines with J gene TRBJ1-5; 8 bases agree with TRBD1. Germline V gives CDR1 WSHSY, CDR2 SAAADI. The CDR3 length is 16 residues. Trimming at V came to 3 bases and at J to 2 bases, leaving 6 bases not matched to a gene. Written as DNA, the CDR3 is TGCGCCAGCAGTGATACAGGGGGAGGCGGCAATCAGCCCCAGCATTTT. The encoded protein is CASSDTGGGGNQPQHF.

This clonotype was seen a few times. The chain has TRBV18 and TRBJ2-7; 8 nucleotides line up with TRBD2. The CDR3 runs to 16 residues. CDR1 KGHSH and CDR2 LQKENI come from the germline V gene. J gave up 4 bases and V 0 bases, and 8 bases lay outside the gene matches. The CDR3 sequence: CASSPPGGRQTYEQYF. In DNA form, the CDR3 reads TGTGCCAGCTCACCACCGGGCGGGAGGCAGACTTACGAGCAGTACTTC.

V gene TRBV12-3 or TRBV12-4 combines with J gene TRBJ2-5; possibly TRBD1 or TRBD2 for D (7 bases each). V shed 1 base and J shed 5 bases, with 29 bases lying between them. This CDR3 is 20 amino acids long. Here the CDR3 reads CASSLVTLLADWEGQETQYF. The CDR3 DNA follows: TGTGCCAGCAGTTTAGTAACCCTCCTAGCGGATTGGGAGGGACAGGAGACCCAGTACTTC.

CDR3 sequence (DNA): TGCAGCGTTGAGGGTCGGCAGAACACTGAAGCTTTCTTT. Translation: CSVEGRQNTEAFF. The chain is built from TRBV29-1 and TRBJ1-1; D not certain. Germline V gene lookup returns CDR1 SQVTM and CDR2 ANQGSEA. Trimming shortened V by 3 bases and J by 1 base, and 9 bases separated the two germline ends. The CDR3 is made up of 13 amino acids.

Many counts were recorded for this clonotype. The V call is TRBV27, the J call TRBJ2-1; D uncertain. The V end was cut by 2 bases, the J end by 2 bases, with 10 bases between. This CDR3 is 15 amino acids long. The germline CDR1 and CDR2 sequences are MNHEY and SMNVEV (reference sequence). The chain's CDR3 is CASSLKGPPYNEQFF. CDR3 coding DNA: TGTGCCAGCAGTTTAAAGGGCCCTCCCTACAATGAGCAGTTCTTC.

The sample holds many counts of this clonotype. The chain combines TRBV13 with TRBJ2-3; TRBD2 matches 9 bases. CDR3 size: 16 residues. Germline CDR1 reads PRHDT; CDR2 reads FYEKMQ (reference sequence). Trimming cost V 6 bases and J 6 bases; bases outside gene matches: 13. In DNA form, the CDR3 reads TGTGCCAGCAGAGAAGGGACTAGCAATTCGAGGGATACGCAGTATTTT. Translating gives CASREGTSNSRDTQYF.

This clonotype showed up many times. The rearrangement joins TRBV12-3 or TRBV12-4 to TRBJ1-1; TRBD1 might be the D (5 bases). There are 14 residues in the CDR3. V lost 6 bases to trimming and J lost 0 bases, with 11 bases between them. CDR3 in amino acids: CASRGGQLNTEAFF. The CDR3 DNA reads as TGTGCCAGCAGGGGAGGACAACTGAACACTGAAGCTTTCTTT.

This clonotype appeared a few times. This rearrangement joins TRBV28 to TRBJ2-7; 10 nucleotides match TRBD1. Unmatched junction bases numbered 16, after V lost 10 bases and J lost 7 bases. This CDR3 region has 15 residues. Germline V CDR1 and CDR2: MDHEN, SYDVKM. Written as DNA, the CDR3 is TGTGCCATTTCCCAGCCGGGACAGGGGCCAGAGGAGCAGTACTTC. Residues: CAISQPGQGPEEQYF.

The chain uses TRBV12-2 and TRBJ2-7; the table's D call, TRBD2, has no DNA check behind it. TRBV12-2 has pseudogene status. The CDR3 loop spans 17 amino acids. The CDR3 DNA sequence: TGTGCAAGTCGCCCAATCCCCGGGGAGGGTCTATACTACGAGCAGTACTTC. It yields the protein CASRPIPGEGLYYEQYF.

In this sample, this clonotype turned up a few times. The chain recombines TRBV7-2 with TRBJ2-5; 7 positions agree with TRBD2. The CDR3 spans 16 residues. Germline assignment: CDR1 SGHTA and CDR2 FQGNSA. V lost 8 bases, J lost 1 base, and 13 bases stayed unmatched. CDR3 protein: CASRSGGRGFQETQYF. The CDR3 DNA is TGTGCCAGCCGCTCGGGAGGCCGAGGGTTCCAAGAGACCCAGTACTTC.

The chain couples TRBV4-1 to TRBJ2-3; 15 bases match TRBD2. Germline CDR1 MGHRA, CDR2 YSYEKL. With V trimmed by 3 bases and J by 5 bases, 3 bases remained unmatched. The CDR3 runs 16 residues. CDR3 sequence: CASSHQGLAGGDTQYF. CDR3 in DNA: TGCGCCAGCAGCCACCAGGGACTAGCGGGAGGAGATACGCAGTATTTT.